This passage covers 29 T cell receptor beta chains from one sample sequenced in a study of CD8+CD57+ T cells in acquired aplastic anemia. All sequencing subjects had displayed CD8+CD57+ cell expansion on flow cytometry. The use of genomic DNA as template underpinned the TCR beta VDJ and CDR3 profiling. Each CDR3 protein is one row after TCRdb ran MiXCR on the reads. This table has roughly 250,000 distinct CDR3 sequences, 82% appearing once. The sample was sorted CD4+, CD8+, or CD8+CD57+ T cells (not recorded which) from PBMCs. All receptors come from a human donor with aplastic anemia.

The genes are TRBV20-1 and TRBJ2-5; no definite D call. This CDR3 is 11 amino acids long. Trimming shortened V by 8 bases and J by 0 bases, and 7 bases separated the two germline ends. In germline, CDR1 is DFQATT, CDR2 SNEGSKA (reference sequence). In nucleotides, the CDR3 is TGCAGTCCACAGAACCAAGAGACCCAGTACTTC. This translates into CSPQNQETQYF.

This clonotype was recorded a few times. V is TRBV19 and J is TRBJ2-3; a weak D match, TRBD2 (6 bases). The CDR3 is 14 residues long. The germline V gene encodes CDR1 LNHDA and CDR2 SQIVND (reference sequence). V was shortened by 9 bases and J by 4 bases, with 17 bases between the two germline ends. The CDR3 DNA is TGTGCCAGCCGTGGGCTAGCGAGCGCAGATACGCAGTATTTT. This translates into CASRGLASADTQYF. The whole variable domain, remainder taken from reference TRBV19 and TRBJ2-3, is DGGITQSPKYLFRKEGQNVTLSCEQNLNHDAMYWYRQDPGQGLRLIYYSQIVNDFQKGDIAEGYSVSREKKESFPLTVTSAQKNPTAFYLCASRGLASADTQYFGPGTRLTVL.

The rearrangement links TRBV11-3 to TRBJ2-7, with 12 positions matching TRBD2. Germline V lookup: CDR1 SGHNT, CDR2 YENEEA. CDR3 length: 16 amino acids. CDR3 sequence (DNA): TGTGCCGGCAGCTTGGAACTAGCGGGAGGCCGAGATACGCAGTACGTC. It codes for CAGSLELAGGRDTQYV.

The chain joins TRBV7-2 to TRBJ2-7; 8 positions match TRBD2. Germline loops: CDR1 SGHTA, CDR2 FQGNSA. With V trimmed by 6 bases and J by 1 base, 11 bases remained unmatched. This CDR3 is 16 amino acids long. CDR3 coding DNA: TGTGCCAGCAGTGCGGGGGGAGGCAGGGTATCCTACGAGCAGTACTTC. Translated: CASSAGGGRVSYEQYF.

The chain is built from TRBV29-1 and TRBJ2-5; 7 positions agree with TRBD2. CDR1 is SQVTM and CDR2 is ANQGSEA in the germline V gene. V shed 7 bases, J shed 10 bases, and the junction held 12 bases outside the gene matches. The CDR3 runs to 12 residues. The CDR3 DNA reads TGCAGCGGGGGCAGAGCGGGGTACGACCAGTACTTC. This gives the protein CSGGRAGYDQYF.

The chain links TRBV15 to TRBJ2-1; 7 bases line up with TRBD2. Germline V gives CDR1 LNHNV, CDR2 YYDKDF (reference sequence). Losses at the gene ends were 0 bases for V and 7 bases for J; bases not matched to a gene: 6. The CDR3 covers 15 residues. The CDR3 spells CATSRDPNGGNEQFF. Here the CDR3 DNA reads TGTGCCACCAGCAGAGATCCGAACGGGGGGAATGAGCAGTTCTTC.

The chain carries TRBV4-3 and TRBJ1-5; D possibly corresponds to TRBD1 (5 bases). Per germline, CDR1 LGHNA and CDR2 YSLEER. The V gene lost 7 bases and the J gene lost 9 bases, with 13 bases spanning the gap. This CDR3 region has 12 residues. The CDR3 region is CASKQQEGPQHF. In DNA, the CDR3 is TGCGCCAGCAAACAACAGGAAGGGCCCCAGCATTTT.

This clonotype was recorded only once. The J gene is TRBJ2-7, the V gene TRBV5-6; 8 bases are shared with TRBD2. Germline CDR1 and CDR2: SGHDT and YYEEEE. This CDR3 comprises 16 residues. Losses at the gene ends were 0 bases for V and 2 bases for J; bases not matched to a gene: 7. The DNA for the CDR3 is TGTGCCAGCAGCTTGGAGAGGGGCGGGAGGACCTACGAGCAGTACGTC. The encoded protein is CASSLERGGRTYEQYV.

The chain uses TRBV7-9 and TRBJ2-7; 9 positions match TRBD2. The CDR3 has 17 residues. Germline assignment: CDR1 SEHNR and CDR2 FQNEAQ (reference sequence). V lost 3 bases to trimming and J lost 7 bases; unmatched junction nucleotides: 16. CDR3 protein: CASSFQRSGGSDEEQYV. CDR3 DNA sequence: TGTGCCAGCAGCTTTCAAAGAAGCGGGGGGAGCGATGAGGAGCAGTACGTC.

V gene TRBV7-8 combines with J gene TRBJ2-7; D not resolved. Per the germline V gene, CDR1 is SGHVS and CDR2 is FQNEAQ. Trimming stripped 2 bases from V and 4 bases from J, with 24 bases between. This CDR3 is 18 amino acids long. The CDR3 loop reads CASSLQPGADALYYEQYV. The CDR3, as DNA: TGTGCCAGCAGCTTACAGCCAGGTGCCGATGCCCTGTATTACGAGCAGTACGTC.

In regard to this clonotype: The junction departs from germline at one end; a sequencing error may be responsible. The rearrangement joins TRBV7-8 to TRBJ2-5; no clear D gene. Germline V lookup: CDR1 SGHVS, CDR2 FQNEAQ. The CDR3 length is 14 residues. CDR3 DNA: TGTGCCAGCAGCATAGGCGGCGAGCCCGATACGCAGTATTTC. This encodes CASSIGGEPDTQYF.

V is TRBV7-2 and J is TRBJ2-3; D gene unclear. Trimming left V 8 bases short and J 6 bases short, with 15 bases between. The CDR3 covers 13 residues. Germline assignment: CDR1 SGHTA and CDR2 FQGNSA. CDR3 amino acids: CASGALQTDTQYF. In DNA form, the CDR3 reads TGTGCCAGCGGCGCCCTACAGACTGATACGCAGTATTTT.

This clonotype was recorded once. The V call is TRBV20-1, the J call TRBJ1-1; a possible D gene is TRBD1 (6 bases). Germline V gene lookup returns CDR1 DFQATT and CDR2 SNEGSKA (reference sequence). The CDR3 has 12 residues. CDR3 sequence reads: CSALQGRPEAFF. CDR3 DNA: TGCAGCGCTCTCCAGGGGAGGCCTGAAGCTTTCTTT.

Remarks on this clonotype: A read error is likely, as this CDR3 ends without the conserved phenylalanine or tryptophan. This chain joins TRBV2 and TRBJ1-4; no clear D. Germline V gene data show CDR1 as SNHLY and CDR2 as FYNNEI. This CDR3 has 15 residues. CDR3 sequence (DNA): TGTGCCAGCAGTGCCTCCGGTGCCAGACTTGAACAACTGTTTGTT. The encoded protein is CASSASGARLEQLFV.

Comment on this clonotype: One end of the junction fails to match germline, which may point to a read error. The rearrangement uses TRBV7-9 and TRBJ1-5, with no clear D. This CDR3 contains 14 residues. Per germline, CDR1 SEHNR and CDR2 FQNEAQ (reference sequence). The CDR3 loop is CASSESQCEETQHF. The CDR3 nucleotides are TGTGCCAGCAGCGAGTCGCAGTGCGAAGAGACCCAGCACTTT.

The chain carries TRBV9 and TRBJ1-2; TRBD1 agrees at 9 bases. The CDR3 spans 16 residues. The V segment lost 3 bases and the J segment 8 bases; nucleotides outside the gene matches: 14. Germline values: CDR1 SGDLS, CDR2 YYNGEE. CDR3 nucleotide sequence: TGTGCCAGCAGCGCCGAGGGACAGGGCCAACAAAAAGGCTACACCTTC. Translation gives CASSAEGQGQQKGYTF. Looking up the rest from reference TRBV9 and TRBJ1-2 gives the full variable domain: DSGVTQTPKHLITATGQRVTLRCSPRSGDLSVYWYQQSLDQGLQFLIQYYNGEERAKGNILERFSAQQFPDLHSELNLSSLELGDSALYFCASSAEGQGQQKGYTFGSGTRLTVV.

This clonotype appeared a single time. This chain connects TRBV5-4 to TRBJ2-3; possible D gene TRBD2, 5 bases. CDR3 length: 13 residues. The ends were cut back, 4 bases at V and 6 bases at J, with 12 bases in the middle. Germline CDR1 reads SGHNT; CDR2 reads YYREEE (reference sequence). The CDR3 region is CASSPVGEDTQYF. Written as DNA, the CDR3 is TGTGCCAGCAGCCCGGTGGGAGAGGATACGCAGTATTTT.

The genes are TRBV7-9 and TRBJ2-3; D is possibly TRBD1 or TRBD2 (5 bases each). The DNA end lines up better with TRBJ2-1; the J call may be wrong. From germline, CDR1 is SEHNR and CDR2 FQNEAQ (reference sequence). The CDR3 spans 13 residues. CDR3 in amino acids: CASSSGGTGGQFF. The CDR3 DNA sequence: TGTGCCAGCAGTTCTGGGGGTACGGGTGGACAGTTCTTC.

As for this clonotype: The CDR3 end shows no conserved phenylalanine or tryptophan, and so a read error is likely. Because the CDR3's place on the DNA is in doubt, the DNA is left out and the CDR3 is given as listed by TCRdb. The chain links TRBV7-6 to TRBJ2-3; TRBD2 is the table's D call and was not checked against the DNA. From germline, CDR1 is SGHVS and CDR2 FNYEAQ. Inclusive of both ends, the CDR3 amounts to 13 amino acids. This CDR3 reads CASGSGGTDTQHH.

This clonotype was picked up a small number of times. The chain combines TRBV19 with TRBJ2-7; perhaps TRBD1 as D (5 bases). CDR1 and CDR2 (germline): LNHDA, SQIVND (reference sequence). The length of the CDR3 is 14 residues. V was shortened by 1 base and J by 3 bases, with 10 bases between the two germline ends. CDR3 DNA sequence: TGTGCCAGTAGTATAGGTCAGGGTAACTACGAGCAGTACTTC. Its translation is CASSIGQGNYEQYF.

The CDR3: CASGEPGGTGVNTEAFF. DNA for the CDR3: TGTGCCAGCGGCGAACCAGGGGGGACAGGGGTGAACACTGAAGCTTTCTTT. The J gene is TRBJ1-1, the V gene TRBV5-4; 10 positions agree with TRBD1. Per the germline V gene, CDR1 is SGHNT and CDR2 is YYREEE (reference sequence). The CDR3 is 17 residues long. Trimming at V came to 7 bases and at J to 0 bases, leaving 12 bases not matched to a gene.

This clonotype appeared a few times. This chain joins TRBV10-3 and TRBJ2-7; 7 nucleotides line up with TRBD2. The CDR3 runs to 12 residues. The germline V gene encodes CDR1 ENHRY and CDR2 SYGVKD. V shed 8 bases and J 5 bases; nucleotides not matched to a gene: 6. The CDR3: CAISSGPDEQYF. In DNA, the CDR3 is TGTGCCATCTCTAGCGGTCCAGACGAGCAGTACTTC.

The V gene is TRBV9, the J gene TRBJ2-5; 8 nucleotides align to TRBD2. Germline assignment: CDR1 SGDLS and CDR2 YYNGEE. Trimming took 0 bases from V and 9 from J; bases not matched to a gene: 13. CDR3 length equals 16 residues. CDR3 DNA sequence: TGTGCCAGCAGCGTAGGGGCGGGAGGTGATGAGCAGTCCCAGTACTTC. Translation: CASSVGAGGDEQSQYF. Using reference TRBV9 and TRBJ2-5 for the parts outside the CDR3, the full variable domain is DSGVTQTPKHLITATGQRVTLRCSPRSGDLSVYWYQQSLDQGLQFLIQYYNGEERAKGNILERFSAQQFPDLHSELNLSSLELGDSALYFCASSVGAGGDEQSQYFGPGTRLLVL.

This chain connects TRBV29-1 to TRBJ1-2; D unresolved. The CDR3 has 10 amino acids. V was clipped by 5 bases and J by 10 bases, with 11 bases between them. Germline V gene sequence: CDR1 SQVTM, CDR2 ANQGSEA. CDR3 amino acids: CSVSVSDYTF. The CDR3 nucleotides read TGCAGCGTTTCGGTGTCGGACTACACCTTC.

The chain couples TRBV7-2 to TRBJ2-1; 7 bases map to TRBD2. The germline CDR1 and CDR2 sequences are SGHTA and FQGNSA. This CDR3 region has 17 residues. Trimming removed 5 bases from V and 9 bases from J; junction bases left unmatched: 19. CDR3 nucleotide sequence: TGTGCCAGCAGCCCGACCTGGAGCGGGGAGTTCCTTAGTGAGCAGTTCTTC. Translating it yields CASSPTWSGEFLSEQFF.

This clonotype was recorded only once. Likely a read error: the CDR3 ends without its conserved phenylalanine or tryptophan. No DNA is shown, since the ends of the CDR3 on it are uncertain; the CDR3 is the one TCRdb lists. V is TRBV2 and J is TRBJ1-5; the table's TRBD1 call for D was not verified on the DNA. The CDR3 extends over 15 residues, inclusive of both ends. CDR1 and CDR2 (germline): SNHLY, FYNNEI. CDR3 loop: CASGVGGARTQYFHL.

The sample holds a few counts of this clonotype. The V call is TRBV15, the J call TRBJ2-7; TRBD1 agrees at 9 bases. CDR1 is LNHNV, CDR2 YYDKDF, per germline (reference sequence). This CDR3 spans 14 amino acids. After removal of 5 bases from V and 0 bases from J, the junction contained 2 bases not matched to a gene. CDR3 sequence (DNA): TGTGCCACCAGCCCGGGACAGGGCTCCTACGAGCAGTACTTC. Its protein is CATSPGQGSYEQYF.

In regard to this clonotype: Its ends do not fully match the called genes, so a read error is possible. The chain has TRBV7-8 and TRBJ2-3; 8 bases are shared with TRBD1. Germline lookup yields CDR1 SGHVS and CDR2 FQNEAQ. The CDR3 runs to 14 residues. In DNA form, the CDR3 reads TGTGCCAGCAGCTTGGCAGGGGGCCCCGACACTCACTACTTT. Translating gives CASSLAGGPDTHYF.

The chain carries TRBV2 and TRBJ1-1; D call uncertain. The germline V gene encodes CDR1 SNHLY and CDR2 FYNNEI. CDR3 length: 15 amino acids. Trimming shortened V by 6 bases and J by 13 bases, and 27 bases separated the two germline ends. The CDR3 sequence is CASRDEGTDTQYFFF. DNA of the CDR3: TGTGCCAGCAGGGACGAGGGCACAGATACGCAGTATTTTTTCTTT.